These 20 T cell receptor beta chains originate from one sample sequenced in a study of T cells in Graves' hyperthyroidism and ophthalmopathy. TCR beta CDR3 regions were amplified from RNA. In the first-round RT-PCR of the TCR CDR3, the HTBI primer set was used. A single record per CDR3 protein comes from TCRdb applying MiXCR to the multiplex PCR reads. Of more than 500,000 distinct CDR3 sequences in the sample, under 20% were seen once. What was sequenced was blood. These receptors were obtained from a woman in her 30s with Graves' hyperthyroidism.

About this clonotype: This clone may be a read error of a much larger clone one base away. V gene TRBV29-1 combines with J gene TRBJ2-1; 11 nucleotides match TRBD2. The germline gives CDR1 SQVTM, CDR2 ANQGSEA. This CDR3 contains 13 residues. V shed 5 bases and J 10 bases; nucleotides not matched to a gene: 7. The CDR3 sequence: CSVISGTSGEQFF. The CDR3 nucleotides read TGCAGCGTTATTTCCGGGACTAGCGGCGAGCAGTTCTTC.

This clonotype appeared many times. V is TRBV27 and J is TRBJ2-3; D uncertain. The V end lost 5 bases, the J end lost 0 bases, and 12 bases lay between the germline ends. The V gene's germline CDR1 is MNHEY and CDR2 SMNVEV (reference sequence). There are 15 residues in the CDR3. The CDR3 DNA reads TGTGCCAGCAGTCTGTACTGGGCCAGCACAGATACGCAGTATTTT. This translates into CASSLYWASTDTQYF.

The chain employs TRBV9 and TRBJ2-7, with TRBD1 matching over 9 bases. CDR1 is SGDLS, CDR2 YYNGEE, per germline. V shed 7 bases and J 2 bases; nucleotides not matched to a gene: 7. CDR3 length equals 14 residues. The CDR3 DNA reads TGTGCCAGCTCCAGGACAGGGGATCCCTACGAGCAGTACTTC. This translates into CASSRTGDPYEQYF.

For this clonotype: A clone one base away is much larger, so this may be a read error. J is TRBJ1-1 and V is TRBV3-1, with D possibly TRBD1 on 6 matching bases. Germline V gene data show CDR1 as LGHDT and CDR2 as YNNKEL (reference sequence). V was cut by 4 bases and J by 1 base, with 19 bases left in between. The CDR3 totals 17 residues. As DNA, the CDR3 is TGTGCCAGCAGCCGAGATTGGGGGCTCGGCGGGAACACTGAAGCTTTCTTT. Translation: CASSRDWGLGGNTEAFF.

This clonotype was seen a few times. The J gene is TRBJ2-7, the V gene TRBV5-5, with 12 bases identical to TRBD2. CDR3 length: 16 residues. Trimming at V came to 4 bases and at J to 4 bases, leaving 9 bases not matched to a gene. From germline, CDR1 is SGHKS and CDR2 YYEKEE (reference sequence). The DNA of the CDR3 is TGTGCCAGCAGCCCCGCCAGACTAGCGGGAGCGTACGAGCAGTACTTC. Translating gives CASSPARLAGAYEQYF.

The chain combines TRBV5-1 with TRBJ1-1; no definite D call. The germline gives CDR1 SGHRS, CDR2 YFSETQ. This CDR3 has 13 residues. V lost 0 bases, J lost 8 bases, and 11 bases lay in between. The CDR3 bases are TGCGCCAGCAGCTTGGACAGTTTGGGCGAAGCTTTCTTT. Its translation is CASSLDSLGEAFF.

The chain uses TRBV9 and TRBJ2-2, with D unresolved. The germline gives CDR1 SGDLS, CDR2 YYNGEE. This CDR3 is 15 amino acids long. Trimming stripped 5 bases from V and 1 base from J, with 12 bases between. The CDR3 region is CASRPTWVNTGELFF. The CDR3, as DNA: TGTGCCAGCAGACCCACGTGGGTGAACACCGGGGAGCTGTTTTTT.

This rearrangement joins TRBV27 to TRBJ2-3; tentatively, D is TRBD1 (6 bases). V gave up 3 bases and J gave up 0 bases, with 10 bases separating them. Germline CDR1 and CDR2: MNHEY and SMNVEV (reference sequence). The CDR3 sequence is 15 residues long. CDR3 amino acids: CASSFTGISTDTQYF. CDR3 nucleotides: TGTGCCAGCAGTTTCACAGGGATTAGCACAGATACGCAGTATTTT.

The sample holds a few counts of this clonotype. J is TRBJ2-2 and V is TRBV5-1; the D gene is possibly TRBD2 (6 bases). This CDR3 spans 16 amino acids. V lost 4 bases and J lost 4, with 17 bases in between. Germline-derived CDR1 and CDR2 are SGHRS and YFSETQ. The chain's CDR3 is CASSPGVLGFTGELFF. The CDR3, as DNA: TGCGCCAGCAGCCCGGGGGTATTGGGTTTCACCGGGGAGCTGTTTTTT.

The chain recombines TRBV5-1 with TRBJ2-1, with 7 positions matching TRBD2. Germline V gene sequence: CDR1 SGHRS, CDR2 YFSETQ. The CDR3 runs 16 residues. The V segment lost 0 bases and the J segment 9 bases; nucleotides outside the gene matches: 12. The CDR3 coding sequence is TGCGCCAGCAGCTTGGCGGTGGGAGGGCGGTGGAGTGAGCAGTTCTTC. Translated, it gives CASSLAVGGRWSEQFF.

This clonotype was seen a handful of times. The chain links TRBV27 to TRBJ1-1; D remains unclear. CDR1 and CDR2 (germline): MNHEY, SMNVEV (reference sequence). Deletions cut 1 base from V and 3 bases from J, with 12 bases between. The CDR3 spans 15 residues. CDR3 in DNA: TGTGCCAGCAGTTTATACGGCGCCGGGGACACTGAAGCTTTCTTT. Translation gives CASSLYGAGDTEAFF.

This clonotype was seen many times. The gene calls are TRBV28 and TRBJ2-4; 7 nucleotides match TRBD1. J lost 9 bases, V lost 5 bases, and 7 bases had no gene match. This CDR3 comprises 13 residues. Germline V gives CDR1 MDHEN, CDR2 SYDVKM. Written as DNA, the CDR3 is TGTGCCAGCAGTATGCCTCCAGGGGGCATTCAGTACTTC. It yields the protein CASSMPPGGIQYF.

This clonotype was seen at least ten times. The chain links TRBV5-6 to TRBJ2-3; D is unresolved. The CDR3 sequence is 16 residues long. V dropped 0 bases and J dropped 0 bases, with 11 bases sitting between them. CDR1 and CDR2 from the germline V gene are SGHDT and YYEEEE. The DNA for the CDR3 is TGTGCCAGCAGCTTGGGGGCAGTTAGGAGCACAGATACGCAGTATTTT. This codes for CASSLGAVRSTDTQYF.

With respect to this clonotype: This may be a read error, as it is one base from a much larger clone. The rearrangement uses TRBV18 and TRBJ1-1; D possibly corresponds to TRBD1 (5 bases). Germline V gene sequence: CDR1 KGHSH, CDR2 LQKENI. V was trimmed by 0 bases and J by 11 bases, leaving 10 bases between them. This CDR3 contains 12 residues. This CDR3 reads CASSPPGRGAFF. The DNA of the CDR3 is TGTGCCAGCTCACCACCGGGACGGGGGGCTTTCTTT.

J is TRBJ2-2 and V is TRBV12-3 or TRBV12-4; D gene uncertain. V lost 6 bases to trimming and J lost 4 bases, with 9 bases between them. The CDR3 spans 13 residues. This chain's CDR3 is CASRERPTGELFF. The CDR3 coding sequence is TGTGCCAGCAGAGAGCGTCCCACCGGGGAGCTGTTTTTT.

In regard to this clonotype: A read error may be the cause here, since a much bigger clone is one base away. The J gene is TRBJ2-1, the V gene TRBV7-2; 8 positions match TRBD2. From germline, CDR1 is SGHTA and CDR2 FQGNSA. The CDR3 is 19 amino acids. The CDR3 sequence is CAGSLVSAGGSRVYGEQFF. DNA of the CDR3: TGTGCCGGCAGCTTAGTTTCTGCGGGGGGCTCCCGGGTATATGGTGAGCAGTTCTTC.

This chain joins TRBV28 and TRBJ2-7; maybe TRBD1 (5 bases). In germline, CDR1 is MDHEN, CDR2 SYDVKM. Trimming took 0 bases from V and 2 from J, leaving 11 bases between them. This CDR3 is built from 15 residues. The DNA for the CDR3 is TGTGCCAGCAGTTTATGGGACACTCTCCCCTACGAGCAGTACTTC. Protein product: CASSLWDTLPYEQYF. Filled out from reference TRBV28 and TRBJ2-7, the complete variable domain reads DVKVTQSSRYLVKRTGEKVFLECVQDMDHENMFWYRQDPGLGLRLIYFSYDVKMKEKGDIPEGYSVSREKKERFSLILESASTNQTSMYLCASSLWDTLPYEQYFGPGTRLTVT.

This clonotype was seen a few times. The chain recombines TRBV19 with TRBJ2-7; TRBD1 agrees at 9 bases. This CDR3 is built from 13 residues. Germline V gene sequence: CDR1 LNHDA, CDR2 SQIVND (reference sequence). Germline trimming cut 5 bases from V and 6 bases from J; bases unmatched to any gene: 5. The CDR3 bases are TGTGCCAGTAGTCGGACAGGGGCTAGCGAGCAGTACTTC. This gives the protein CASSRTGASEQYF.

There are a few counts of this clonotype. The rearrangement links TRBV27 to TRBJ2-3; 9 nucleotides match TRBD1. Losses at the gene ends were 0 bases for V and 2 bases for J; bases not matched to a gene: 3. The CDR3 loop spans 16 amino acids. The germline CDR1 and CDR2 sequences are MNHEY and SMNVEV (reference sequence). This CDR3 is CASSLSWDRDTDTQYF. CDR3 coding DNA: TGTGCCAGCAGTTTATCATGGGACAGGGACACAGATACGCAGTATTTT.

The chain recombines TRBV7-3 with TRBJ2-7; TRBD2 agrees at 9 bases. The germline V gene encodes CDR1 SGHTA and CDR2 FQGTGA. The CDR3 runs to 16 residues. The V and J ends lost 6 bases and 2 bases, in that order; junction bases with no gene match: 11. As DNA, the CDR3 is TGTGCCAGCAGTCCTAATATAGCGGGAGCTACCTACGAGCAGTACTTC. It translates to CASSPNIAGATYEQYF.